The 25 T cell receptor beta chains listed next were all sequenced from one sample in a study of T cells after yellow fever vaccination. Each CDR3 protein gets one entry after TCRdb re-called the 5' RACE reads with MiXCR. The data contain 200,000 to 300,000 distinct CDR3 sequences, more than 3.5% of them singletons. The source was PBMCs, collected 15 days after the yellow fever booster vaccination. Receptors originate from a man aged 18 to 35 who received the YFV17D yellow fever vaccine.

This clonotype came up many times. V gene TRBV5-1 combines with J gene TRBJ2-3; 9 bases line up with TRBD2. Trimming took 1 base from V and 0 from J; bases not matched to a gene: 6. CDR1 is SGHRS, CDR2 YFSETQ, per germline. This CDR3 is built from 17 residues. The CDR3: CASSLWSTSGSTDTQYF. The CDR3 nucleotides are TGCGCCAGCAGCTTGTGGAGCACTAGCGGGAGCACAGATACGCAGTATTTT.

This clonotype was detected many times. This chain connects TRBV20-1 to TRBJ1-2; possible D gene TRBD1, 6 bases. Trimming removed 4 bases from V and 0 bases from J, with 9 bases in between. Per germline, CDR1 DFQATT and CDR2 SNEGSKA (reference sequence). The CDR3 spans 13 residues. For the CDR3, the DNA is TGCAGTGCTAAGGGGGGAGCTAACTATGGCTACACCTTC. Translated, it gives CSAKGGANYGYTF.

The table lists this clonotype with many counts. J is TRBJ1-2 and V is TRBV7-2; D is unclear. This CDR3 region has 16 residues. The V gene lost 1 base and the J gene lost 8 bases, with 20 bases spanning the gap. The germline V gene encodes CDR1 SGHTA and CDR2 FQGNSA. CDR3: CASSLGLSPSSWGYTF. The CDR3 DNA sequence: TGTGCCAGCAGCTTAGGTCTCAGTCCGTCTTCATGGGGCTACACCTTC.

The chain recombines TRBV7-2 with TRBJ1-2; D possibly corresponds to TRBD1 (5 bases). V dropped 0 bases and J dropped 1 base, with 6 bases sitting between them. There are 14 residues in the CDR3. Germline values: CDR1 SGHTA, CDR2 FQGNSA. Here the CDR3 reads CASSLAQGNYGYTF. The CDR3 nucleotides are TGTGCCAGCAGCTTAGCCCAGGGTAACTATGGCTACACCTTC.

Comment on this clonotype: A clone one base away is much larger, so this may be a read error. This chain connects TRBV6-6 to TRBJ1-1; tentatively, D is TRBD1 (5 bases). In germline, CDR1 is MNHNY, CDR2 SVGAGI (reference sequence). The CDR3 runs 14 residues. CDR3 protein: CSSSYWVRATEAFF. The CDR3 DNA follows: TGTTCCAGCAGTTACTGGGTCAGGGCTACTGAAGCTTTCTTT.

This clonotype was seen at least ten times. V is TRBV5-6 and J is TRBJ2-1; D is possibly TRBD1 or TRBD2 (5 bases each). Per germline, CDR1 SGHDT and CDR2 YYEEEE. The CDR3 contains 15 residues. V shed 2 bases and J shed 0 bases, with 9 bases lying between them. CDR3 sequence: CASSFRGFSYNEQFF. Here the CDR3 DNA reads TGTGCCAGCAGCTTCCGGGGCTTCTCCTACAATGAGCAGTTCTTC.

Many counts were recorded for this clonotype. Compared with germline, one end of the junction differs, possibly owing to a read error. The V gene is TRBV7-7, the J gene TRBJ2-1; tentatively, D is TRBD1 (6 bases). Germline assignment: CDR1 SSHAT and CDR2 FNYEAQ (reference sequence). The CDR3 is 15 amino acids. The CDR3 region is CASSLGPGDYNEQFF. The CDR3 DNA reads TGTGCTAGCAGCCTCGGGCCAGGGGACTACAATGAGCAGTTCTTC.

This clonotype was recorded many times. The rearrangement joins TRBV5-1 to TRBJ2-4, with D hard to call. V lost 4 bases, J lost 2 bases, and 10 bases lay in between. The germline gives CDR1 SGHRS, CDR2 YFSETQ. The CDR3 has 14 residues. The CDR3 DNA is TGCGCCAGCAGCCCGCTGGCGTCCAAAAACATTCAGTACTTC. This codes for CASSPLASKNIQYF.

This clonotype was counted at least ten times. The chain recombines TRBV7-2 with TRBJ2-1; 7 bases align to TRBD2. This CDR3 contains 15 residues. The V gene end was trimmed by 1 base and the J gene end by 7 bases; junction bases not matched to a gene: 7. Germline CDR1 reads SGHTA; CDR2 reads FQGNSA. The CDR3 DNA sequence: TGTGCCAGCAGCTTAGGGGTGGTGGGGGGGAATGAGCAGTTCTTC. It translates to CASSLGVVGGNEQFF. Full variable domain (rest looked up from reference TRBV7-2 and TRBJ2-1): GAGVSQSPSNKVTEKGKDVELRCDPISGHTALYWYRQSLGQGLEFLIYFQGNSAPDKSGLPSDRFSAERTGGSVSTLTIQRTQQEDSAVYLCASSLGVVGGNEQFFGPGTRLTVL.

In its sample, this clonotype was seen many times. V usage is TRBV20-1 and J usage is TRBJ2-5; D is perhaps TRBD1 or TRBD2 (6 bases each). CDR3 length equals 14 residues. Germline loops: CDR1 DFQATT, CDR2 SNEGSKA (reference sequence). V was trimmed by 6 bases and J by 3 bases, leaving 17 bases between them. CDR3 amino acids: CSATSRQGKETQYF. The CDR3 nucleotides read TGCAGTGCGACTAGTAGGCAGGGGAAAGAGACCCAGTACTTC.

This clonotype was observed at least ten times. This chain joins TRBV19 and TRBJ1-5, with unresolved D. V was shortened by 7 bases and J by 6 bases, with 13 bases between the two germline ends. This CDR3 region has 13 residues. Per the germline V gene, CDR1 is LNHDA and CDR2 is SQIVND (reference sequence). Written as DNA, the CDR3 is TGTGCCAGTACGCGGGGAGTGGGTCAGCCCCAGCATTTT. This gives the protein CASTRGVGQPQHF.

This clonotype was seen repeatedly, ten times or more. DNA of the CDR3: TGTGCCAGCAGTCCCCAACTGGGGATCTATACGCAGTATTTT. This encodes CASSPQLGIYTQYF. The J gene is TRBJ2-3, the V gene TRBV6-5; D is unresolved. This CDR3 contains 14 residues. Germline assignment: CDR1 MNHEY and CDR2 SVGAGI. V was shortened by 5 bases and J by 7 bases, with 16 bases between the two germline ends.

This clonotype occurred many times. V usage is TRBV2 and J usage is TRBJ2-3; 9 bases match TRBD2. Unmatched junction bases numbered 5, after V lost 4 bases and J lost 3 bases. The CDR3 is made up of 15 amino acids. Looked up from germline, CDR1 is SNHLY and CDR2 is FYNNEI. CDR3 protein: CASSVGLAGTDTQYF. The CDR3 region has the DNA TGTGCCAGCAGTGTCGGCCTAGCGGGGACAGATACGCAGTATTTT. Together with reference TRBV2 and TRBJ2-3, the CDR3 gives the full variable domain: EPEVTQTPSHQVTQMGQEVILRCVPISNHLYFYWYRQILGQKVEFLVSFYNNEISEKSEIFDDQFSVERPDGSNFTLKIRSTKLEDSAMYFCASSVGLAGTDTQYFGPGTRLTVL.

This clonotype has a count of ten or more. This rearrangement joins TRBV7-2 to TRBJ2-7, with 9 bases matching TRBD2. J lost 4 bases, V lost 1 base, and 8 bases had no gene match. Germline CDR1 reads SGHTA; CDR2 reads FQGNSA. CDR3 length: 16 residues. The CDR3 here is CASSLDLRGGPYEQYF. The CDR3 nucleotides read TGTGCCAGCAGCTTAGATCTGCGGGGGGGCCCTTACGAGCAGTACTTC.

In this sample, this clonotype turned up many times. The V call is TRBV25-1, the J call TRBJ2-1; possibly TRBD1 for D (5 bases). Germline V CDR1 and CDR2: MGHDK, SYGVNS. Trimming removed 0 bases at V and 6 bases at J, with 9 bases between. This CDR3 has 14 residues. The CDR3 DNA reads TGTGCCAGCAGTGAATATGGGCAGGGCAATGAGCAGTTCTTC. Its protein is CASSEYGQGNEQFF.

In its sample, this clonotype was seen many times. V and J are TRBV29-1 and TRBJ2-1, with TRBD2 matching over 7 bases. The length of the CDR3 is 12 residues. Germline CDR1 reads SQVTM; CDR2 reads ANQGSEA. J gave up 5 bases and V 7 bases, and 5 bases lay outside the gene matches. This CDR3 reads CSASGRDNEQFF. The DNA for the CDR3 is TGCAGCGCCTCGGGGAGGGACAATGAGCAGTTCTTC.

This clonotype was seen repeatedly, ten times or more. V is TRBV4-1 and J is TRBJ1-3; TRBD1 agrees at 9 bases. The V segment lost 0 bases and the J segment 2 bases; nucleotides outside the gene matches: 2. This CDR3 has 16 amino acids. Germline assignment: CDR1 MGHRA and CDR2 YSYEKL. The CDR3 spells CASSQEGDRAGNTIYF. The CDR3 coding sequence is TGCGCCAGCAGCCAAGAAGGGGACAGGGCTGGAAACACCATATATTTT.

This clonotype has a single count. This chain uses TRBV7-2 with TRBJ2-5; D call uncertain. Trimming shortened V by 5 bases and J by 5 bases, and 6 bases separated the two germline ends. This CDR3 has 11 amino acids. The germline V gene has CDR1 SGHTA and CDR2 FQGNSA. CDR3 sequence reads: CASSIYETQYF. CDR3 sequence (DNA): TGTGCCAGCAGCATTTATGAGACCCAGTACTTC.

This clonotype was counted ten times or more. V and J are TRBV6-5 and TRBJ2-1; the D gene is possibly TRBD2 (6 bases). The CDR3 loop spans 16 amino acids. Germline V gene lookup returns CDR1 MNHEY and CDR2 SVGAGI. V lost 5 bases and J 7 bases, leaving 21 bases between the germline ends. CDR3 protein: CASSIGTAPGRNEQFF. CDR3 bases: TGTGCCAGCAGTATCGGGACTGCCCCGGGGAGGAATGAGCAGTTCTTC.

There are many counts of this clonotype. The CDR3 sequence: CSARDKSEKLFF. The CDR3 DNA sequence: TGCAGTGCTAGAGATAAGAGTGAAAAACTGTTTTTT. The genes are TRBV20-1 and TRBJ1-4; no reliable D call. CDR3 size: 12 residues. V was trimmed by 0 bases and J by 7 bases, leaving 6 bases between them. The V gene's germline CDR1 is DFQATT and CDR2 SNEGSKA (reference sequence).

In this sample, this clonotype turned up many times. The rearrangement links TRBV27 to TRBJ2-7; 11 bases align to TRBD2. This CDR3 region has 15 residues. Germline V gives CDR1 MNHEY, CDR2 SMNVEV (reference sequence). With V trimmed by 2 bases and J by 5 bases, 5 bases remained unmatched. The CDR3 DNA is TGTGCCAGCAGTTTACTACTAGCGGGGGTAAACGAGCAGTACTTC. Its protein is CASSLLLAGVNEQYF.

This clonotype appeared many times. V gene TRBV5-1 combines with J gene TRBJ2-5; 7 bases match TRBD1. Germline V gene lookup returns CDR1 SGHRS and CDR2 YFSETQ. Unmatched junction bases numbered 9, after V lost 6 bases and J lost 1 base. This CDR3 region has 15 residues. CDR3 nucleotides: TGCGCCAGCAAATCTAGACAGGGCTCCCAAGAGACCCAGTACTTC. This codes for CASKSRQGSQETQYF.

This clonotype occurred many times. V usage is TRBV12-3 or TRBV12-4 and J usage is TRBJ2-7; TRBD2 aligns across 7 bases. Trimming removed 7 bases from V and 4 bases from J; junction bases left unmatched: 7. This CDR3 is 13 amino acids long. This CDR3 is CASTLGGKYEQYF. CDR3 nucleotide sequence: TGTGCCAGCACCTTGGGGGGGAAATACGAGCAGTACTTC.

Ten or more counts support this clonotype. In DNA, the CDR3 is TGTGCCAGCAGTTACAGGGGCGAGCAGTACGTC. The encoded protein is CASSYRGEQYV. V usage is TRBV6-2 or TRBV6-3 and J usage is TRBJ2-7, with D perhaps TRBD1 (5 bases). The CDR3 spans 11 residues. Germline CDR1 MNHEY, CDR2 SVGEGT. The V end was cut by 2 bases, the J end by 6 bases, with 5 bases between.

This clonotype was detected ten times or more. The chain employs TRBV14 and TRBJ2-7; 12 nucleotides align to TRBD2. Germline V gene lookup returns CDR1 SGHDN and CDR2 FVKESK. V gave up 10 bases and J gave up 0 bases; unmatched junction bases: 10. CDR3 length: 16 amino acids. The CDR3 coding sequence is TGTGCCACCCTGGGCCTAGCGGGGGGGAGCTCCTACGAGCAGTACGTC. Protein sequence: CATLGLAGGSSYEQYV.